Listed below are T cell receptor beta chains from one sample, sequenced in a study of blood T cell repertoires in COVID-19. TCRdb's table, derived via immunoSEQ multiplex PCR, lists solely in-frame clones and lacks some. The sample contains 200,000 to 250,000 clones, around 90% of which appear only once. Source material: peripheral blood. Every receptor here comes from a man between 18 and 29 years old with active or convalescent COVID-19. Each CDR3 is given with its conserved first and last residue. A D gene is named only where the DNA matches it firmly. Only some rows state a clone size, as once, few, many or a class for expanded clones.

cdr3_aa: CAWGQQNEQFF
cdr3_nt: TGTGCCTGGGGCCAACAGAATGAGCAGTTCTTC
clone_size: -
v_call: TRBV30
d_call: -
j_call: TRBJ2-1

cdr3_aa: CAWSPGVSNQPQHF
cdr3_nt: TGTGCCTGGAGTCCGGGTGTATCGAATCAGCCCCAGCATTTT
clone_size: -
v_call: TRBV30
d_call: -
j_call: TRBJ1-5

cdr3_aa: CASNPRSTSNYGYTF
cdr3_nt: TGTGCCAGCAACCCGAGAAGTACTTCTAACTATGGCTACACCTTC
clone_size: -
v_call: TRBV28
d_call: -
j_call: TRBJ1-2

cdr3_aa: CASRMTGEVTEAFF
cdr3_nt: TGTGCCAGCAGGATGACAGGGGAGGTCACTGAAGCTTTCTTT
clone_size: once
v_call: TRBV6-4
d_call: TRBD1
j_call: TRBJ1-1

cdr3_aa: CASSVREVDTDTQYF
cdr3_nt: TGCGCCAGCAGTGTCAGGGAGGTGGACACAGATACGCAGTATTTT
clone_size: -
v_call: TRBV10-1
d_call: -
j_call: TRBJ2-3

cdr3_aa: CASSFAARGQDGYTF
cdr3_nt: TGTGCCAGCAGTTTTGCCGCCAGGGGGCAGGATGGCTACACCTTC
clone_size: -
v_call: TRBV28
d_call: TRBD1
j_call: TRBJ1-2

cdr3_aa: CASSRVNEKLFF
cdr3_nt: TGCGCCAGCAGCAGGGTTAATGAAAAACTGTTTTTT
clone_size: -
v_call: TRBV10-2
d_call: -
j_call: TRBJ1-4

cdr3_aa: CASSVDRFSEKLFF
cdr3_nt: TGTGCCAGCAGTGTTGACAGGTTTTCCGAAAAACTGTTTTTT
clone_size: few
v_call: TRBV2
d_call: -
j_call: TRBJ1-4

cdr3_aa: CATSRDPLAGYEQYF
cdr3_nt: TGTGCCACCAGCAGAGATCCACTAGCGGGGTACGAGCAGTACTTC
clone_size: -
v_call: TRBV15
d_call: TRBD2
j_call: TRBJ2-7

cdr3_aa: CASGTSGSYSYEQYF
cdr3_nt: TGTGCCAGCGGGACTAGCGGGAGTTACTCCTACGAGCAGTACTTC
clone_size: -
v_call: TRBV7-2
d_call: TRBD2
j_call: TRBJ2-7

cdr3_aa: CAWTPDREDEQYF
cdr3_nt: TGTGCCTGGACCCCGGACAGGGAGGACGAGCAGTACTTC
clone_size: -
v_call: TRBV30
d_call: TRBD1
j_call: TRBJ2-7

cdr3_aa: CASSLRPGGTGNQPQHF
cdr3_nt: TGTGCCAGCAGCTTGAGGCCGGGCGGGACAGGCAATCAGCCCCAGCATTTT
clone_size: -
v_call: TRBV5-5
d_call: TRBD1
j_call: TRBJ1-5

cdr3_aa: CASSLAGGSSYNEQFF
cdr3_nt: TGTGCCAGCAGTTTAGCGGGGGGCAGCTCCTACAATGAGCAGTTCTTC
clone_size: -
v_call: TRBV2
d_call: TRBD2
j_call: TRBJ2-1

cdr3_aa: CASSLGQGVGNEQFF
cdr3_nt: TGTGCCAGCAGCTTGGGGCAGGGGGTGGGCAATGAGCAGTTCTTC
clone_size: once
v_call: TRBV5-8
d_call: TRBD1
j_call: TRBJ2-1

cdr3_aa: CASSPIGASGRGDNEQFF
cdr3_nt: TGCGCCAGCAGCCCCATTGGGGCTAGCGGGAGGGGGGACAATGAGCAGTTCTTC
clone_size: -
v_call: TRBV5-1
d_call: TRBD2
j_call: TRBJ2-1

cdr3_aa: CASYDWSTDTQYF
cdr3_nt: TGCGCCAGCTACGACTGGAGCACAGATACGCAGTATTTT
clone_size: -
v_call: TRBV10-2
d_call: -
j_call: TRBJ2-3

cdr3_aa: CASSLRSAASTGELFF
cdr3_nt: TGTGCCAGCAGCCTCCGTAGCGCGGCCAGCACCGGGGAGCTGTTTTTT
clone_size: -
v_call: TRBV7-9
d_call: -
j_call: TRBJ2-2

cdr3_aa: CASSYSGGSNYEQYF
cdr3_nt: TGTGCCAGCAGTTACTCAGGCGGGAGTAACTACGAGCAGTACTTC
clone_size: -
v_call: TRBV6-2/TRBV6-3
d_call: TRBD2
j_call: TRBJ2-7

cdr3_aa: CASSEGLAVNEQFF
cdr3_nt: TGCGCCAGCAGTGAGGGACTAGCGGTGAATGAGCAGTTCTTC
clone_size: -
v_call: TRBV10-1
d_call: TRBD2
j_call: TRBJ2-1

cdr3_aa: CASSQLDRGNTEAFF
cdr3_nt: TGTGCCAGCAGCCAATTAGACAGGGGGAACACTGAAGCTTTCTTT
clone_size: few
v_call: TRBV14
d_call: TRBD1
j_call: TRBJ1-1

cdr3_aa: CATSGFTEAFF
cdr3_nt: TGTGCCACCTCCGGGTTTACGGAAGCTTTCTTT
clone_size: -
v_call: TRBV28
d_call: -
j_call: TRBJ1-1

cdr3_aa: CAWSAGQGIDEQYF
cdr3_nt: TGTGCCTGGAGCGCGGGACAGGGTATAGACGAGCAGTACTTC
clone_size: -
v_call: TRBV30
d_call: TRBD1
j_call: TRBJ2-7

cdr3_aa: CASSSDRTGLEGYTF
cdr3_nt: TGTGCCAGCAGCTCGGATCGGACAGGGCTGGAGGGCTACACCTTC
clone_size: -
v_call: TRBV11-2
d_call: TRBD1
j_call: TRBJ1-2

cdr3_aa: CASGQGLDGEQFF
cdr3_nt: TGTGCCTCCGGACAGGGCCTGGACGGGGAGCAGTTCTTC
clone_size: -
v_call: TRBV19
d_call: TRBD1
j_call: TRBJ2-1

cdr3_aa: CASSLTYEQYF
cdr3_nt: TGTGCCAGCAGCTTGACTTACGAGCAGTACTTC
clone_size: -
v_call: TRBV11-2
d_call: -
j_call: TRBJ2-7

cdr3_aa: CASSRGLAVDQETQYF
cdr3_nt: TGTGCCAGCAGTAGGGGACTAGCAGTCGACCAAGAGACCCAGTACTTC
clone_size: -
v_call: TRBV25-1
d_call: TRBD2
j_call: TRBJ2-5

cdr3_aa: CASSPTDLRGANYGYTF
cdr3_nt: TGTGCCAGCTCACCGACAGACCTTCGAGGTGCTAACTATGGCTACACCTTC
clone_size: -
v_call: TRBV18
d_call: -
j_call: TRBJ1-2

cdr3_aa: CAWSVGGAGNEQYF
cdr3_nt: TGTGCCTGGAGTGTAGGTGGGGCAGGGAACGAGCAGTACTTC
clone_size: -
v_call: TRBV30
d_call: -
j_call: TRBJ2-7

cdr3_aa: CASSLSQGARETQYF
cdr3_nt: TGTGCCAGCAGTTTATCACAGGGGGCTCGGGAGACCCAGTACTTC
clone_size: -
v_call: TRBV27
d_call: TRBD1
j_call: TRBJ2-5

cdr3_aa: CSASGLAGAQETQYF
cdr3_nt: TGCAGTGCTAGTGGGCTAGCGGGAGCGCAAGAGACCCAGTACTTC
clone_size: once
v_call: TRBV20-1
d_call: TRBD2
j_call: TRBJ2-5

cdr3_aa: CAWSGWEGRGSPLHF
cdr3_nt: TGTGCCTGGAGTGGATGGGAAGGGAGAGGATCACCCCTCCACTTT
clone_size: -
v_call: TRBV30
d_call: -
j_call: TRBJ1-6

cdr3_aa: CAIKGTSGTGELFF
cdr3_nt: TGTGCCATTAAGGGGACTAGCGGCACCGGGGAGCTGTTTTTT
clone_size: -
v_call: TRBV10-3
d_call: TRBD2
j_call: TRBJ2-2

cdr3_aa: CASSVGQTTEAFF
cdr3_nt: TGTGCCAGTAGTGTGGGACAGACCACTGAAGCTTTCTTT
clone_size: -
v_call: TRBV19
d_call: TRBD1
j_call: TRBJ1-1

cdr3_aa: CASSLGQIYGYTF
cdr3_nt: TGTGCCAGCAGCTTAGGGCAGATATATGGCTACACCTTC
clone_size: -
v_call: TRBV13
d_call: -
j_call: TRBJ1-2

cdr3_aa: CASSPSEHTDTQYF
cdr3_nt: TGTGCTAGCAGCCCCTCCGAACACACAGATACGCAGTATTTT
clone_size: -
v_call: TRBV7-7
d_call: -
j_call: TRBJ2-3

cdr3_aa: CASSPQTTKNEQFF
cdr3_nt: TGTGCCAGCAGCCCCCAGACCACTAAGAATGAGCAGTTCTTC
clone_size: -
v_call: TRBV3-1/TRBV3-2
d_call: -
j_call: TRBJ2-1

cdr3_aa: CASSPGQGSGNTIYF
cdr3_nt: TGTGCCAGCAGCCCCGGGCAGGGATCTGGAAACACCATATATTTT
clone_size: -
v_call: TRBV5-5
d_call: -
j_call: TRBJ1-3

cdr3_aa: CASSWGGTSGRYEYF
cdr3_nt: TGTGCCAGCAGTTGGGGCGGGACTAGCGGGAGGTATGAGTACTTC
clone_size: -
v_call: TRBV6-5
d_call: TRBD2
j_call: TRBJ2-7

cdr3_aa: CASSLAGHSSGAPEQYF
cdr3_nt: TGCGCCAGCAGCTTGGCGGGACATTCGTCAGGCGCCCCCGAGCAGTACTTC
clone_size: -
v_call: TRBV5-1
d_call: -
j_call: TRBJ2-7

cdr3_aa: CASSFAEEQYF
cdr3_nt: TGTGCCAGCAGTTTTGCCGAGGAGCAGTATTTT
clone_size: once
v_call: TRBV28
d_call: -
j_call: TRBJ2-3

cdr3_aa: CATTSGANVLTF
cdr3_nt: TGTGCCACCACTTCTGGGGCCAACGTCCTGACTTTC
clone_size: -
v_call: TRBV28
d_call: -
j_call: TRBJ2-6

cdr3_aa: CASSSLAGPSEQYF
cdr3_nt: TGTGCCAGCAGCTCACTAGCGGGGCCTTCCGAGCAGTACTTC
clone_size: -
v_call: TRBV7-2
d_call: TRBD2
j_call: TRBJ2-7

cdr3_aa: CASSLGQGQGENEQFF
cdr3_nt: TGTGCCAGCAGCTTGGGGCAGGGACAGGGGGAAAATGAGCAGTTCTTC
clone_size: -
v_call: TRBV11-1
d_call: TRBD1
j_call: TRBJ2-1

cdr3_aa: CATSRSHSSNQPQHF
cdr3_nt: TGTGCCACCAGCAGATCCCACAGTTCCAATCAGCCCCAGCATTTT
clone_size: -
v_call: TRBV15
d_call: -
j_call: TRBJ1-5

cdr3_aa: CASGLVLAGGLADTQYF
cdr3_nt: TGTGCTAGTGGTTTGGTACTAGCGGGAGGGCTAGCAGATACGCAGTATTTT
clone_size: -
v_call: TRBV12-5
d_call: TRBD2
j_call: TRBJ2-3

cdr3_aa: CSVENRREGPVGRFF
cdr3_nt: TGCAGCGTTGAAAATAGGCGGGAGGGCCCGGTGGGGCGGTTCTTC
clone_size: -
v_call: TRBV29-1
d_call: TRBD2
j_call: TRBJ2-1

cdr3_aa: CAISDTTGEGNTQYF
cdr3_nt: TGTGCCATCAGTGATACCACAGGGGAAGGGAATACGCAGTATTTT
clone_size: many
v_call: TRBV10-3
d_call: TRBD1
j_call: TRBJ2-3

cdr3_aa: CASSPTSGNTGELFF
cdr3_nt: TGTGCCAGCAGCCCCACTAGCGGGAACACCGGGGAGCTGTTTTTT
clone_size: -
v_call: TRBV6-4
d_call: TRBD2
j_call: TRBJ2-2